Shown below are 8 T cell receptor beta chains from a single sample sequenced in a study of cytomegalovirus exposure and HLA in healthy donors. Repertoires were generated with immunoSEQ multiplex PCR, while TCRdb's copy carries only in-frame clones and drops some. Counted here are some 100,000 clones, more than 70% occurring once; the ten biggest clones make up about 2.1%. The specimen sequenced was PBMCs. All receptors come from a woman younger than 30 in good health and CMV-seronegative.

V usage is TRBV11-2 and J usage is TRBJ2-1, with 8 bases fitting TRBD2. Per the germline V gene, CDR1 is SGHAT and CDR2 is FQNNGV. This CDR3 spans 12 amino acids. The ends lost 3 bases at V and 10 bases at J; junction bases unmatched: 2. CDR3 DNA: TGTGCCAGCAGCTTTCGGACTAGCGAGCAGTTCTTC. Translation gives CASSFRTSEQFF. Based on the CDR3 plus reference TRBV11-2 and TRBJ2-1, the full variable domain is EAGVAQSPRYKIIEKRQSVAFWCNPISGHATLYWYQQILGQGPKLLIQFQNNGVVDDSQLPKDRFSAERLKGVDSTLKIQPAKLEDSAVYLCASSFRTSEQFFGPGTRLTVL.

V gene TRBV7-2 combines with J gene TRBJ2-7; the D is unclear. The length of the CDR3 is 12 residues. Germline CDR1 is SGHTA and CDR2 is FQGNSA. V shed 4 bases and J shed 0 bases, with 4 bases lying between them. CDR3 in amino acids: CASSSNSYEQYF. The CDR3, as DNA: TGTGCCAGCAGCTCCAACTCCTACGAGCAGTACTTC.

This chain connects TRBV14 to TRBJ1-2; possibly TRBD1 for D (5 bases). This CDR3 spans 16 amino acids. The germline CDR1 and CDR2 sequences are SGHDN and FVKESK. Trimming removed 0 bases from V and 8 bases from J, with 19 bases in between. The chain's CDR3 is CASSQDGRGAKPGYTF. The CDR3 DNA is TGTGCCAGCAGCCAAGATGGGCGGGGCGCGAAACCGGGCTACACCTTC.

The chain's CDR3 is CSVATVVPETQYF. Written as DNA, the CDR3 is TGCAGCGTTGCAACTGTTGTACCTGAGACCCAGTACTTC. The chain joins TRBV29-1 to TRBJ2-5; D remains unclear. V lost 4 bases and J lost 5, with 14 bases in between. The germline CDR1 and CDR2 sequences are SQVTM and ANQGSEA. There are 13 residues in the CDR3.

The V gene is TRBV5-4, the J gene TRBJ2-7, with TRBD1 matching over 8 bases. The CDR3 has 14 amino acids. With V trimmed by 5 bases and J by 0 bases, 4 bases remained unmatched. The germline CDR1 and CDR2 sequences are SGHNT and YYREEE (reference sequence). The CDR3 DNA is TGTGCCAGCAGTCACGGGACAGGCTCCTACGAGCAGTACTTC. Translating it yields CASSHGTGSYEQYF. The full variable domain, rest sourced from reference TRBV5-4 and TRBJ2-7, is ETGVTQSPTHLIKTRGQQVTLRCSSQSGHNTVSWYQQALGQGPQFIFQYYREEENGRGNFPPRFSGLQFPNYSSELNVNALELDDSALYLCASSHGTGSYEQYFGPGTRLTVT.

This chain joins TRBV27 and TRBJ2-7; 7 bases line up with TRBD2. The junction had 4 bases not matched to a gene; V was cut back by 6 bases and J by 5 bases. CDR1 and CDR2 (germline): MNHEY, SMNVEV (reference sequence). There are 12 residues in the CDR3. CDR3 sequence reads: CASSLAGDEQYF. In DNA, the CDR3 is TGTGCCAGCAGCCTGGCGGGGGACGAGCAGTACTTC.

The J gene is TRBJ1-5, the V gene TRBV27, with D perhaps matching TRBD1 (6 bases). The CDR3 is 16 amino acids. Germline CDR1 reads MNHEY; CDR2 reads SMNVEV (reference sequence). Trimming left V 3 bases short and J 1 base short, with 13 bases between. This CDR3 is CASSLGNDRSNQPQHF. DNA for the CDR3: TGTGCCAGCAGTTTGGGGAATGACAGGAGCAATCAGCCCCAGCATTTT.

This clone was recorded only once. The chain uses TRBV11-2 and TRBJ2-7; 7 nucleotides agree with TRBD1. With V trimmed by 3 bases and J by 2 bases, 7 bases remained unmatched. Germline V lookup: CDR1 SGHAT, CDR2 FQNNGV. This CDR3 is built from 15 residues. Written as DNA, the CDR3 is TGTGCCAGCAGCTTCACGACAGGGTCTCCCTACGAGCAGTACTTC. Protein product: CASSFTTGSPYEQYF. The full variable domain, completed using reference TRBV11-2 and TRBJ2-7, is EAGVAQSPRYKIIEKRQSVAFWCNPISGHATLYWYQQILGQGPKLLIQFQNNGVVDDSQLPKDRFSAERLKGVDSTLKIQPAKLEDSAVYLCASSFTTGSPYEQYFGPGTRLTVT.